Below, 3 T cell receptor beta chains from the same sample are listed, as sequenced in a study of blood T cell repertoires in COVID-19. Repertoires were generated with immunoSEQ multiplex PCR, while TCRdb's copy carries only in-frame clones and drops some. The data contain about 200,000 clones, about nine tenths of them seen just once; the ten biggest clones take up roughly 0.78%. Sequences were obtained from peripheral blood. The receptors shown here come from a woman in her 70s with acute or convalescent COVID-19.

This clone was detected only once. This chain links TRBV2 with TRBJ1-4; D is undetermined. Per germline, CDR1 SNHLY and CDR2 FYNNEI. The CDR3 length is 12 residues. V lost 8 bases and J 6 bases, leaving 10 bases between the germline ends. The CDR3 sequence: CASAGDDEKLFF. CDR3 DNA: TGTGCCAGCGCAGGTGACGATGAAAAACTGTTTTTT. Full variable domain (outside the CDR3, taken from reference TRBV2 and TRBJ1-4): EPEVTQTPSHQVTQMGQEVILRCVPISNHLYFYWYRQILGQKVEFLVSFYNNEISEKSEIFDDQFSVERPDGSNFTLKIRSTKLEDSAMYFCASAGDDEKLFFGSGTQLSVL.

This chain joins TRBV9 and TRBJ1-1; the match to TRBD1 covers 9 bases. The CDR3 is 13 amino acids. Looked up from germline, CDR1 is SGDLS and CDR2 is YYNGEE. V shed 4 bases and J 11 bases; nucleotides not matched to a gene: 9. The CDR3 region has the DNA TGTGCCAGCAGCCCCCGGGACAGGGCCGACGCTTTCTTT. This translates into CASSPRDRADAFF. The complete variable domain, with remaining parts taken from reference TRBV9 and TRBJ1-1, reads DSGVTQTPKHLITATGQRVTLRCSPRSGDLSVYWYQQSLDQGLQFLIQYYNGEERAKGNILERFSAQQFPDLHSELNLSSLELGDSALYFCASSPRDRADAFFGQGTRLTVV.

The chain combines TRBV12-5 with TRBJ2-1; 9 bases map to TRBD2. V shed 1 base, J shed 8 bases, and the junction held 9 bases outside the gene matches. Germline CDR1 is LGHNT and CDR2 is FRNRAP. The CDR3 spans 16 residues. This CDR3 is CASGLGSSGRRDEQFF. The DNA for the CDR3 is TGTGCTAGTGGTTTGGGAAGCAGCGGGAGGAGAGATGAGCAGTTCTTC.